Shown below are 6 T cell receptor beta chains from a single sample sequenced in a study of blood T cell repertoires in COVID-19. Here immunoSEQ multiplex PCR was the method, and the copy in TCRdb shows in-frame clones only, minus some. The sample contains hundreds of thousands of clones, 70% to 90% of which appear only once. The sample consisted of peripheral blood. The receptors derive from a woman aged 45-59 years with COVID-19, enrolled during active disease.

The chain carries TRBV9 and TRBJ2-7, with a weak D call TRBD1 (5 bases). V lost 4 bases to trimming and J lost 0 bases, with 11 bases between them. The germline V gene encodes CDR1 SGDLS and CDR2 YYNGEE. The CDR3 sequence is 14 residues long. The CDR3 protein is CASSPARDSYEQYF. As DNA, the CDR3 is TGTGCCAGCAGCCCAGCCAGGGACTCCTACGAGCAGTACTTC. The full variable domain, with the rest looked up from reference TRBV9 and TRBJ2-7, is DSGVTQTPKHLITATGQRVTLRCSPRSGDLSVYWYQQSLDQGLQFLIQYYNGEERAKGNILERFSAQQFPDLHSELNLSSLELGDSALYFCASSPARDSYEQYFGPGTRLTVT.

CDR3 nucleotides: TGTGCCAGCAGTCACGGGACAGGGGTTAAGATTGAGACCCAGTACTTC. It specifies CASSHGTGVKIETQYF. The chain is built from TRBV27 and TRBJ2-5; 10 bases are a match to TRBD1. The CDR3 extends over 16 amino acids. V was pared by 5 bases and J by 5 bases, with 11 bases of the junction left unmatched. The germline V gene has CDR1 MNHEY and CDR2 SMNVEV (reference sequence).

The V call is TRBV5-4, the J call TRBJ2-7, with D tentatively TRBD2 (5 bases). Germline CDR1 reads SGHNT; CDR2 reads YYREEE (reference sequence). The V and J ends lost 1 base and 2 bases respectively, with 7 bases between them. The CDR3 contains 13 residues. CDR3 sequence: CASSLRRTYEQYF. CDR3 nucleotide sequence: TGTGCCAGCAGCTTGCGGAGGACCTACGAGCAGTACTTC.

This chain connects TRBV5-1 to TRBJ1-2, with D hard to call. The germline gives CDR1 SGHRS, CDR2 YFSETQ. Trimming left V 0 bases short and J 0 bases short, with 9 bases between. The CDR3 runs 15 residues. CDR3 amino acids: CASSLVADPNYGYTF. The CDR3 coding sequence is TGCGCCAGCAGCTTGGTGGCGGATCCTAACTATGGCTACACCTTC.

CDR3 nucleotides: TGTGCCTCAATACCCAGGGGATACAATCAGCCCCAGCATTTT. Its protein product is CASIPRGYNQPQHF. J is TRBJ1-5 and V is TRBV19; weak D call: TRBD1 (6 bases). Germline CDR1 reads LNHDA; CDR2 reads SQIVND (reference sequence). The CDR3 is made up of 14 amino acids. Trimming pared 11 bases from V and 3 bases from J, leaving 17 bases between.

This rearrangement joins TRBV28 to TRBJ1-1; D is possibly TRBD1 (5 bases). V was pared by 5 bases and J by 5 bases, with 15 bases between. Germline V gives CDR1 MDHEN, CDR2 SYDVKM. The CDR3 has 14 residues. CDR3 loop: CASSLPGGRTEAFF. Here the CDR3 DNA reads TGTGCCAGCAGTCTCCCCGGGGGTAGGACTGAAGCTTTCTTT.